This T cell receptor beta chain was recovered during a study of naive and memory T cell subsets. The CDR3 is 14 residues long. Germline loops: CDR1 MGHDK, CDR2 SYGVNS. This clonotype has ten or more counts. A read error may produce the germline difference seen at one junction end. Regarding treatment: skin biopsy from PPD injection site in Mantoux-positive individual. TCR cDNA received a 3' ligated oligonucleotide that carried a UMI. Amplification of ligated cDNA took four PCR rounds with SP2 and nested alpha and beta constant primers. In TCRdb, the UMI-ligation and nested PCR reads were re-called with MiXCR into one record per CDR3 protein. The table includes around 30,000 distinct CDR3 sequences, roughly 6.6% detected once.

This receptor was obtained from an adult in good health. The chain employs TRBV25-1 and TRBJ1-1, with D possibly TRBD1 on 6 matching bases. Sequencing was performed on skin, taken from a tuberculin skin test site. The CDR3 nucleotides are TGTGCCAGCAGTCCATTGGACCGGGACACTTTGTTTTTATTT. Residues: CASSPLDRDTLFLF.